This paragraph covers one TCR beta chain sequence. The data were obtained in a study of blood T cell repertoires in COVID-19. Study summary: Acute and convalescent COVID-19 samples came from the United States, Italy and Spain.

Germline CDR1 and CDR2: SGDLS and YYNGEE. The CDR3 extends over 16 amino acids. Trimming at V came to 0 bases and at J to 5 bases, leaving 6 bases not matched to a gene. Source study methods: For nucleated cells, counts were estimated from reference gene primer amplification. Only in-frame clones appear in the TCRdb table, and some are missing; sequencing was by immunoSEQ multiplex PCR. V and J calls and clone size are copied from that table; D and trimming were computed from the DNA. The table shows roughly 180,000 clones, with roughly 80% occurring only once. The chain has TRBV9 and TRBJ2-2, with TRBD2 identical over 8 bases. The receptor's source is a man in his 60s with active or convalescent COVID-19. What was sequenced was peripheral blood. DNA of the CDR3: TGTGCCAGCAGCGTAGGCGGGAGGATAAATACCGGGGAGCTGTTTTTT. Protein sequence: CASSVGGRINTGELFF.